These 24 T cell receptor beta chains were sequenced from one sample in a study of regulatory T cells in long-lasting Graves disease. Sample time point: persistent/refractory GD, antithyroid drugs over 5 years with positive TRAb. From RNA extracted from PBMCs, the TCR library was made. Both iRepertoire HTBI primers and Arm-PCR of CDR3 regions were used to build the TCR beta libraries. TCRdb reprocessed the multiplex PCR reads with MiXCR, giving one entry per CDR3 protein. The sample shows approximately 690,000 distinct CDR3 sequences, around 30% of them seen only once. The input for sequencing was peripheral blood mononuclear cells (PBMCs), taken when the disease was refractory, from a patient treated with antithyroid drugs. These receptors all come from a female donor with Graves disease.

The V call is TRBV6-1, the J call TRBJ2-7; TRBD1 agrees at 7 bases. There are 15 residues in the CDR3. Germline trimming cut 1 base from V and 1 base from J; bases unmatched to any gene: 4. Germline V gene lookup returns CDR1 MNHNS and CDR2 SASEGT. This chain's CDR3 is CASSEVWGQSYEQYF. The CDR3 DNA sequence: TGTGCCAGCAGTGAAGTTTGGGGACAGTCCTACGAGCAGTACTTC.

This clonotype was counted many times. This chain joins TRBV6-1 and TRBJ1-2, with D perhaps TRBD1 (6 bases). In germline, CDR1 is MNHNS, CDR2 SASEGT. The V end lost 9 bases, the J end lost 0 bases, and 20 bases lay between the germline ends. CDR3 length: 16 residues. CDR3 loop: CASQERLGQTNYGYTF. CDR3 bases: TGTGCCAGTCAGGAAAGATTAGGACAGACTAACTATGGCTACACCTTC.

This clonotype was counted many times. V and J are TRBV2 and TRBJ1-2; D is unclear. Germline V gene lookup returns CDR1 SNHLY and CDR2 FYNNEI. Trimming removed 6 bases from V and 2 bases from J, with 16 bases in between. This CDR3 spans 15 amino acids. The DNA for the CDR3 is TGTGCCAGCAGAAGCGGATCTTTCACCAACTATGGCTACACCTTC. Translated: CASRSGSFTNYGYTF.

The chain links TRBV14 to TRBJ1-1; the D is unclear. The CDR3 is 15 residues long. Germline CDR1 SGHDN, CDR2 FVKESK. Trimming stripped 8 bases from V and 1 base from J, with 17 bases between. DNA for the CDR3: TGTGCCAGCGGCCCACATAAACTGGAGAACACTGAAGCTTTCTTT. Amino acids: CASGPHKLENTEAFF.

This clonotype was observed at least ten times. The gene calls are TRBV6-1 and TRBJ1-3; D gene unclear. The CDR3 consists of 14 residues. Germline-derived CDR1 and CDR2 are MNHNS and SASEGT. V lost 1 base and J 0 bases, leaving 4 bases between the germline ends. The CDR3 loop is CASSEVSSGNTIYF. CDR3 bases: TGTGCCAGCAGTGAAGTAAGCTCTGGAAACACCATATATTTT.

V gene TRBV10-2 combines with J gene TRBJ1-1; D possibly corresponds to TRBD1 (6 bases). Trimming took 5 bases from V and 4 from J, leaving 17 bases between them. Germline V CDR1 and CDR2: WSHSY, SAAADI. This CDR3 spans 15 amino acids. The CDR3 is CASSRGGTTLTEAFF. CDR3 DNA: TGCGCCAGCAGTCGGGGGGGGACAACGCTCACTGAAGCTTTCTTT.

This clonotype was found many times. The chain carries TRBV20-1 and TRBJ2-1; 11 positions agree with TRBD2. Trimming removed 4 bases from V and 5 bases from J; junction bases left unmatched: 7. The CDR3 spans 15 residues. CDR1 and CDR2 from the germline V gene are DFQATT and SNEGSKA (reference sequence). CDR3 sequence (DNA): TGCAGTGCTATCCGCACGGGACTAGCGGACAATGAGCAGTTCTTC. It encodes CSAIRTGLADNEQFF.

This clonotype was detected only a few times. The CDR3 reads CASSPPAGSKETQYF. In nucleotides, the CDR3 is TGTGCCAGCTCACCTCCGGCGGGTAGTAAAGAGACCCAGTACTTC. The chain employs TRBV18 and TRBJ2-5; maybe TRBD2 (5 bases). The germline gives CDR1 KGHSH, CDR2 LQKENI. The CDR3 contains 15 residues. With 3 bases removed from V and 3 bases from J, the gap between germline ends came to 14 bases.

This clonotype was seen a handful of times. The chain couples TRBV28 to TRBJ2-7; TRBD2 matches at 7 bases. The CDR3 spans 14 residues. After removal of 7 bases from V and 2 bases from J, the junction contained 8 bases not matched to a gene. Germline lookup yields CDR1 MDHEN and CDR2 SYDVKM. CDR3 nucleotide sequence: TGTGCCAGCACCCCGAGCGGGGCAACCTACGAGCAGTACTTC. Translating gives CASTPSGATYEQYF.

This clonotype was seen more than once but under ten times. V usage is TRBV29-1 and J usage is TRBJ1-4; the D is unclear. Per the germline V gene, CDR1 is SQVTM and CDR2 is ANQGSEA. The CDR3 covers 13 residues. With 6 bases removed from V and 3 bases from J, the gap between germline ends came to 11 bases. Here the CDR3 DNA reads TGCAGCGTATCCTTAGGAGCTAATGAAAAACTGTTTTTT. Translation: CSVSLGANEKLFF.

This clonotype was detected a few times. This rearrangement joins TRBV6-1 to TRBJ2-7, with TRBD2 identical over 9 bases. The CDR3 covers 15 residues. Looked up from germline, CDR1 is MNHNS and CDR2 is SASEGT. Germline trimming cut 0 bases from V and 2 bases from J; bases unmatched to any gene: 2. The CDR3 DNA sequence: TGTGCCAGCAGTGAAGCCCTAGCGGGACCCTACGAGCAGTACTTC. Translated: CASSEALAGPYEQYF.

This clonotype has just a few counts. The J gene is TRBJ1-2, the V gene TRBV11-2; no clear D gene. The CDR3 is made up of 13 amino acids. Germline V gene data show CDR1 as SGHAT and CDR2 as FQNNGV. Deletions cut 5 bases from V and 4 bases from J, with 11 bases between. In nucleotides, the CDR3 is TGTGCCAGCAGCGAAGTCGGCTTCTATGGCTACACCTTC. This translates into CASSEVGFYGYTF.

The rearrangement uses TRBV6-2 or TRBV6-3 and TRBJ1-3, with a possible D match to TRBD1 (6 bases). The germline V and J ends were trimmed by 2 bases and 0 bases, with 11 bases remaining between them. The CDR3 loop spans 16 amino acids. Germline V gene lookup returns CDR1 MNHEY and CDR2 SVGEGT. DNA of the CDR3: TGTGCCAGCAGTTACGATGGGGGGGCCTCTGGAAACACCATATATTTT. This translates into CASSYDGGASGNTIYF.

This rearrangement joins TRBV19 to TRBJ2-5, with 8 bases identical to TRBD2. CDR3 size: 15 residues. CDR1 LNHDA and CDR2 SQIVND come from the germline V gene (reference sequence). J gave up 4 bases and V 5 bases, and 9 bases lay outside the gene matches. CDR3 DNA sequence: TGTGCCAGTAGTCTGGCTAGCGGGTATTCAGAGACCCAGTACTTC. This gives the protein CASSLASGYSETQYF.

This rearrangement joins TRBV5-1 to TRBJ1-4, with D perhaps matching TRBD1 (5 bases). V was cut by 0 bases and J by 8 bases, with 11 bases left in between. The CDR3 extends over 14 amino acids. The germline V gene encodes CDR1 SGHRS and CDR2 YFSETQ. The CDR3, as DNA: TGCGCCAGCAGCTTGGTCGGACAAGGGGAAAAACTGTTTTTT. Amino acids: CASSLVGQGEKLFF.

Ten or more counts support this clonotype. The V gene is TRBV12-3 or TRBV12-4, the J gene TRBJ2-7, with D unresolved. Trimming cost V 8 bases and J 3 bases, with 11 bases left between them. The CDR3 has 12 residues. CDR3 in DNA: TGTGCCAGCGGGCAGAACCACTACGAGCAGTACTTC. Translated, it gives CASGQNHYEQYF.

This clonotype was seen repeatedly, ten times or more. The genes are TRBV11-2 and TRBJ2-5, with 10 nucleotides matching TRBD2. The ends lost 3 bases at V and 3 bases at J; junction bases unmatched: 1. The CDR3 is 14 amino acids. Germline-derived CDR1 and CDR2 are SGHAT and FQNNGV. The CDR3 loop reads CASSFGLAEETQYF. Written as DNA, the CDR3 is TGTGCCAGCAGCTTCGGACTAGCGGAAGAGACCCAGTACTTC.

The chain links TRBV3-1 to TRBJ1-6, with TRBD1 matching over 7 bases. Germline CDR1 is LGHDT and CDR2 is YNNKEL (reference sequence). The CDR3 runs to 18 residues. V shed 0 bases, J shed 3 bases, and the junction held 8 bases outside the gene matches. This chain's CDR3 is CASSQDPPGTVYNSPLHF. As DNA, the CDR3 is TGTGCCAGCAGCCAAGATCCCCCTGGGACAGTCTATAATTCACCCCTCCACTTT.

In this sample, this clonotype turned up a few times. In DNA form, the CDR3 reads TGCAGTGCTAGAGATAGGAGGAGCACCTATGGCTACACCTTC. Protein: CSARDRRSTYGYTF. The rearrangement uses TRBV20-1 and TRBJ1-2, with unresolved D. The CDR3 length is 14 residues. Trimming took 0 bases from V and 4 from J, leaving 12 bases between them. CDR1 is DFQATT and CDR2 is SNEGSKA in the germline V gene (reference sequence).

The table lists this clonotype with many counts. The V and J genes are TRBV3-1 and TRBJ1-1; TRBD1 is a possible D gene (5 bases). The length of the CDR3 is 12 residues. In germline, CDR1 is LGHDT, CDR2 YNNKEL (reference sequence). Deletions cut 8 bases from V and 1 base from J, with 8 bases between. The CDR3 bases are TGTGCCAGCCGGGGGGGGAACACTGAAGCTTTCTTT. This codes for CASRGGNTEAFF.

The genes are TRBV20-1 and TRBJ1-2, with TRBD1 identical over 9 bases. After removal of 5 bases from V and 5 bases from J, the junction contained 27 bases not matched to a gene. CDR1 and CDR2 from the germline V gene are DFQATT and SNEGSKA (reference sequence). This CDR3 is 20 amino acids long. The CDR3 sequence is CSAWPTPGTGLRGGWYGYTF. The CDR3 DNA follows: TGCAGTGCTTGGCCCACTCCCGGGACAGGGTTGAGGGGAGGGTGGTATGGCTACACCTTC.

The chain has TRBV27 and TRBJ1-4, with D unclear. The CDR3 contains 15 residues. V was clipped by 4 bases and J by 3 bases, with 12 bases between them. Germline V CDR1 and CDR2: MNHEY, SMNVEV (reference sequence). CDR3 sequence reads: CASSSSARSNEKLFF. CDR3 bases: TGTGCCAGCAGTTCGAGCGCCAGGTCTAATGAAAAACTGTTTTTT.

The rearrangement uses TRBV30 and TRBJ1-2; D is undetermined. This CDR3 is built from 15 residues. CDR1 and CDR2 from the germline V gene are GTSNPN and SVGIG (reference sequence). The V end lost 0 bases, the J end lost 0 bases, and 11 bases lay between the germline ends. The CDR3 region is CAWSVSLRSNYGYTF. In nucleotides, the CDR3 is TGTGCCTGGAGTGTTTCCCTCAGGTCTAACTATGGCTACACCTTC.

The chain combines TRBV3-1 with TRBJ1-2, with D tentatively TRBD1 (6 bases). Trimming shortened V by 4 bases and J by 4 bases, and 13 bases separated the two germline ends. CDR3 length equals 14 residues. Germline loops: CDR1 LGHDT, CDR2 YNNKEL (reference sequence). The CDR3 DNA reads TGTGCCAGCAGCCTGGACAGAGTGATCTATGGCTACACCTTC. Residues: CASSLDRVIYGYTF.